The 25 T cell receptor beta chains presented below share a single source sample, sequenced in a study of blood T cells in healthy people across ages. Sample-barcoded 5' priming and a J-beta primer mix drove a second PCR of roughly 6 to 12 cycles. TCRdb re-called the 5' RACE reads with MiXCR, one entry per CDR3 protein. The profile shows about 1.6 million distinct CDR3 sequences, around 35% of them singletons. The sample taken for sequencing was blood. The origin of the receptors is a woman in her 30s in good health.

This sequence joins TRBV20-1 and TRBJ2-7, with 10 bases fitting TRBD2. The CDR3 spans 17 residues. Germline CDR1 and CDR2: DFQATT and SNEGSKA (reference sequence). V gave up 0 bases and J gave up 9 bases; unmatched junction bases: 17. The CDR3 nucleotides are TGCAGTGCTAGAGATGTGACTAGCGGGTACATTGAGGCCGGGCAGTACTTC. The encoded protein is CSARDVTSGYIEAGQYF.

V and J are TRBV2 and TRBJ2-1; D tentatively fits TRBD1 or TRBD2 (7 bases each). V was clipped by 8 bases and J by 6 bases, with 17 bases between them. The CDR3 has 14 amino acids. Germline V gene data show CDR1 as SNHLY and CDR2 as FYNNEI. CDR3: CASGRGGQCNEQFF. CDR3 DNA sequence: TGTGCCAGCGGAAGGGGGGGACAGTGCAATGAGCAGTTCTTC.

J is TRBJ2-3 and V is TRBV7-8; 8 bases align to TRBD2. This CDR3 contains 14 residues. The junction had 8 bases not matched to a gene; V was cut back by 10 bases and J by 2 bases. CDR1 is SGHVS, CDR2 FQNEAQ, per germline. DNA of the CDR3: TGTGCCACCCAAAGCGGGAGCGACACAGATACGCAGTATTTT. Translation gives CATQSGSDTDTQYF.

The rearrangement links TRBV6-1 to TRBJ1-4; TRBD1 is a possible D gene (6 bases). This CDR3 spans 16 amino acids. The V end lost 5 bases, the J end lost 7 bases, and 20 bases lay between the germline ends. CDR1 is MNHNS and CDR2 is SASEGT in the germline V gene. CDR3 DNA sequence: TGTGCCAGCAGTCCAAAATCGGGGGCAGGGTTTGAAAAACTGTTTTTT. It yields the protein CASSPKSGAGFEKLFF.

As to this clonotype: A clone one base away is much larger, so this may be a read error. CDR3 sequence reads: CSASSGGGNQPQHF. The CDR3 DNA reads as TGCAGTGCTAGTTCGGGGGGAGGGAATCAGCCCCAGCATTTT. The chain joins TRBV20-1 to TRBJ1-5; D is possibly TRBD1 (5 bases). There are 14 residues in the CDR3. The V end was cut by 3 bases, the J end by 4 bases, with 13 bases between. The germline V gene encodes CDR1 DFQATT and CDR2 SNEGSKA (reference sequence).

This clonotype was detected a few times. The chain is built from TRBV27 and TRBJ2-4; weak D call: TRBD2 (5 bases). Trimming left V 3 bases short and J 5 bases short, with 17 bases between. Germline V CDR1 and CDR2: MNHEY, SMNVEV (reference sequence). The CDR3 runs to 16 residues. This CDR3 reads CASSFFPRTRENIQYF. DNA of the CDR3: TGTGCCAGCAGTTTTTTCCCGAGGACGAGGGAAAACATTCAGTACTTC.

This clonotype showed up many times. The rearrangement links TRBV6-5 to TRBJ2-1, with 7 bases aligning to TRBD2. The CDR3 is 14 amino acids. Germline V gene sequence: CDR1 MNHEY, CDR2 SVGAGI. The trim removed 5 bases at V and 4 bases at J, leaving 5 bases unmatched. This chain's CDR3 is CASSRGLVYNEQFF. CDR3 in DNA: TGTGCCAGCAGTCGCGGACTAGTGTACAATGAGCAGTTCTTC.

The rearrangement joins TRBV2 to TRBJ1-6; D is unresolved. Germline loops: CDR1 SNHLY, CDR2 FYNNEI. This CDR3 region has 15 residues. The ends were cut back, 3 bases at V and 0 bases at J, with 6 bases in the middle. The CDR3 nucleotides read TGTGCCAGCAGTGACGGAAACTCCTATAATTCACCCCTCCACTTT. Its translation: CASSDGNSYNSPLHF.

As concerns this clonotype: This may be a read error: a much more frequent sequence differs by one nucleotide. The rearrangement links TRBV29-1 to TRBJ2-7; D gene uncertain. This CDR3 comprises 12 residues. Germline CDR1 reads SQVTM; CDR2 reads ANQGSEA. Trimming took off 3 bases at V and 2 bases at J, with 8 bases between the two ends. The CDR3 sequence: CSVEPTAYEQYF. In DNA form, the CDR3 reads TGCAGCGTTGAGCCCACAGCCTACGAGCAGTACTTC.

This clonotype was observed a handful of times. The chain links TRBV5-5 to TRBJ2-7; TRBD1 aligns across 11 bases. This CDR3 is built from 14 residues. Looked up from germline, CDR1 is SGHKS and CDR2 is YYEKEE (reference sequence). Trimming cost V 3 bases and J 5 bases; bases outside gene matches: 4. Here the CDR3 DNA reads TGTGCCAGCAGCTGGACAGGGGGCTACCACGAGCAGTACTTC. It codes for CASSWTGGYHEQYF.

The chain employs TRBV5-1 and TRBJ2-7; D perhaps matches TRBD1 (6 bases). Germline V gene lookup returns CDR1 SGHRS and CDR2 YFSETQ. Trimming cost V 0 bases and J 3 bases, with 13 bases left between them. The length of the CDR3 is 15 residues. The DNA for the CDR3 is TGCGCCAGCAGCTTGGAGGGTCAGGGGTACTACGAGCAGTACTTC. Protein product: CASSLEGQGYYEQYF.

The gene calls are TRBV7-2 and TRBJ2-1; TRBD2 matches at 12 bases. The V segment lost 0 bases and the J segment 8 bases; nucleotides outside the gene matches: 5. This CDR3 has 16 residues. From germline, CDR1 is SGHTA and CDR2 FQGNSA. CDR3 coding DNA: TGTGCCAGCAGCTTAGCGAAGACTAGCGGGAGCTATGAGCAGTTCTTC. It yields the protein CASSLAKTSGSYEQFF.

The V gene is TRBV6-4, the J gene TRBJ2-1; 7 nucleotides agree with TRBD2. CDR1 and CDR2 (germline): MRHNA, SNTAGT. V gave up 0 bases and J gave up 4 bases; unmatched junction bases: 6. This CDR3 has 16 residues. The CDR3 nucleotides are TGTGCCAGCAGTGACTCGACGGGGGGAGATTACAATGAGCAGTTCTTC. As protein: CASSDSTGGDYNEQFF.

The V call is TRBV7-3, the J call TRBJ2-1; D perhaps matches TRBD1 (6 bases). CDR3 length: 15 amino acids. CDR1 is SGHTA, CDR2 FQGTGA, per germline. Between the trimmed V and J ends, which lost 7 bases and 8 bases, there was a span of 21 bases. The CDR3 region has the DNA TGTGCCAGCAAAGTTGGACTGGGGGCTGCGGATGAGCAGTTCTTC. Translation: CASKVGLGAADEQFF.

This clonotype has just a few counts. The J gene is TRBJ2-7, the V gene TRBV2; D not certain. V lost 6 bases and J 4 bases, leaving 22 bases between the germline ends. Germline V lookup: CDR1 SNHLY, CDR2 FYNNEI. This CDR3 has 16 amino acids. CDR3 sequence (DNA): TGTGCCAGCAGCCCTCGGACCCTAAGAGCAGCATACGAGCAGTACTTC. Amino acids: CASSPRTLRAAYEQYF.

Many counts were recorded for this clonotype. This sequence joins TRBV12-3 or TRBV12-4 and TRBJ2-7, with D perhaps matching TRBD1 (6 bases). The CDR3 totals 12 residues. Trimming removed 1 base at V and 5 bases at J, with 6 bases between. The CDR3 is CASSLGDNEQYF. In nucleotides, the CDR3 is TGTGCCAGCAGTTTAGGGGACAACGAGCAGTACTTC.

A few counts support this clonotype. The chain has TRBV10-3 and TRBJ2-3, with 7 bases that match TRBD1. The germline gives CDR1 ENHRY, CDR2 SYGVKD. This CDR3 has 15 residues. V trimming: 3 bases; J trimming: 4 bases; junction bases outside the gene matches: 7. The CDR3 protein is CAISEEGAMADTQYF. Written as DNA, the CDR3 is TGTGCCATCAGTGAAGAGGGGGCTATGGCAGATACGCAGTATTTT.

The rearrangement links TRBV10-3 to TRBJ1-1, with TRBD1 as a possible D gene (6 bases). Trimming pared 4 bases from V and 1 base from J, leaving 16 bases between. In germline, CDR1 is ENHRY, CDR2 SYGVKD. The CDR3 extends over 16 amino acids. The CDR3 DNA is TGTGCCATCAGTGGGGACAAAGAACATAAGAACACTGAAGCTTTCTTT. It specifies CAISGDKEHKNTEAFF.

The sample holds a few counts of this clonotype. J is TRBJ1-2 and V is TRBV3-1, with a possible D match to TRBD1 (6 bases). The CDR3 sequence is 14 residues long. Trimming removed 0 bases at V and 5 bases at J, with 10 bases between. Germline loops: CDR1 LGHDT, CDR2 YNNKEL (reference sequence). As DNA, the CDR3 is TGTGCCAGCAGCCAAGATAACAGGGAATATGGCTACACCTTC. This encodes CASSQDNREYGYTF.

The chain couples TRBV5-6 to TRBJ2-4, with D possibly being TRBD1 (5 bases). With the DNA end fitting TRBJ2-7 better, the J assignment may be wrong. CDR1 SGHDT and CDR2 YYEEEE come from the germline V gene. The CDR3 loop spans 15 amino acids. The CDR3 here is CASSFSFTGRYEQYF. CDR3 DNA: TGTGCCAGCAGCTTTAGTTTTACAGGCCGCTACGAGCAGTACTTC.

V is TRBV2 and J is TRBJ2-3; 11 positions agree with TRBD2. CDR3 length equals 15 residues. Germline CDR1 reads SNHLY; CDR2 reads FYNNEI. Trimming cost V 7 bases and J 0 bases; bases outside gene matches: 3. CDR3 in DNA: TGTGCCAGCATAAGACTAGCGGGAAGCACAGATACGCAGTATTTT. Translation: CASIRLAGSTDTQYF. The variable domain in full, with the rest retrieved from reference TRBV2 and TRBJ2-3, is EPEVTQTPSHQVTQMGQEVILRCVPISNHLYFYWYRQILGQKVEFLVSFYNNEISEKSEIFDDQFSVERPDGSNFTLKIRSTKLEDSAMYFCASIRLAGSTDTQYFGPGTRLTVL.

The CDR3 here is CASSLDRDDDEQYF. In DNA form, the CDR3 reads TGTGCCAGCAGCTTAGATCGGGATGACGACGAGCAGTACTTC. The V gene is TRBV7-3, the J gene TRBJ2-5; possibly TRBD2 for D (5 bases). The DNA end is more similar to TRBJ2-7, so the J call may be wrong. The CDR3 runs to 14 residues. The germline V gene encodes CDR1 SGHTA and CDR2 FQGTGA.

This clonotype was counted ten times or more. The CDR3 loop is CSARGGTGHPGETQYF. Written as DNA, the CDR3 is TGCAGTGCTAGAGGGGGAACAGGCCATCCAGGGGAGACCCAGTACTTC. The rearrangement uses TRBV20-1 and TRBJ2-5; possibly TRBD1 for D (5 bases). CDR3 length: 16 residues. Germline-derived CDR1 and CDR2 are DFQATT and SNEGSKA (reference sequence). V was pared by 1 base and J by 5 bases, with 20 bases between.

In this sample, this clonotype turned up a few times. This chain links TRBV7-9 with TRBJ2-6; no clear D. Germline CDR1 is SEHNR and CDR2 is FQNEAQ (reference sequence). The CDR3 is made up of 13 amino acids. The V gene lost 4 bases and the J gene lost 7 bases, with 8 bases spanning the gap. The CDR3 coding sequence is TGTGCCAGCAGCTCCCCAGTCGCCAACGTCCTGACTTTC. As protein: CASSSPVANVLTF.

The V call is TRBV28, the J call TRBJ2-1, with D maybe TRBD2 (6 bases). V was clipped by 6 bases and J by 9 bases, with 12 bases between them. Germline values: CDR1 MDHEN, CDR2 SYDVKM. The CDR3 sequence is 12 residues long. CDR3 sequence (DNA): TGTGCCAGCAGGCCTCAAGCGGGTGAGCAGTTCTTC. Its translation is CASRPQAGEQFF.